The clone carrying this TCR beta chain occurred a few times. No antigen is known for it. This sample is drawn from a study of blood T cells in healthy people across ages. Whole-study findings and limits: Significant beta diversity loss was already apparent by age approximately 40, declining roughly linearly. Whereas aged donors had fewer naive CD4+ cells, long-lived donors had more of them and higher diversity. The study could not conclusively compare naive and antigen-experienced cells, given its unsorted PBMCs.

A J-beta primer mix and a sample-barcoded 5' primer were used in a second PCR of about 6 to 12 cycles. One entry per CDR3 protein, called by TCRdb with MiXCR from the 5' RACE reads. Of hundreds of thousands of distinct CDR3 sequences detected, 45% to 50% appear once; the ten largest clones hold roughly 13%. Sequencing input: blood. The sequence derives from a man aged 25 to 40 in good health.

CDR3 protein: CASSLEGTVTGELFF. For the CDR3, the DNA is TGTGCCAGCAGCTTAGAGGGGACAGTCACCGGGGAGCTGTTTTTT. This chain connects TRBV11-3 to TRBJ2-2, with TRBD1 matching 7 bases. Germline CDR1 SGHNT, CDR2 YENEEA. This CDR3 comprises 15 residues. Trimming removed 0 bases from V and 4 bases from J; junction bases left unmatched: 2.